The entry that follows covers one TCR beta chain sequence. Its matching antigen is unknown. With V trimmed by 6 bases and J by 4 bases, 8 bases remained unmatched. The CDR3 covers 15 residues. The germline gives CDR1 SEHNR, CDR2 FQNEAQ (reference sequence). The data were taken from a study of T cells in tumors after PD-1 blockade. As for the study in general: A subset received ongoing vismodegib 150 mg daily alongside anti-PD-1 therapy. Study-level results: About 41% of tumor TCR clonotypes were also found in blood.

TCRdb's copy holds only in-frame clones and misses some; the assay was immunoSEQ multiplex PCR. The sample records tens of thousands of clones, roughly three quarters being singletons. The sequences come from PBMCs, collected before anti-PD-1 therapy. This chain joins TRBV7-9 and TRBJ2-2; 7 positions match TRBD1. The TCR sequence derives from a human donor with advanced basal cell or squamous cell carcinoma (not recorded which). In DNA, the CDR3 is TGTGCCAGCAGTCAGTTAACAGGGGTCACCGGGGAGCTGTTTTTT. This codes for CASSQLTGVTGELFF.